This T cell receptor beta chain stems from a study of shared clonotypes between healthy human individuals. Study-level results: Generation of non-shared clonotypes was less probable than generation of clonotypes shared by all four donors. The donor pool, a small one, limited the genetic and exposure-history diversity represented.

The V gene's germline CDR1 is SEHNR and CDR2 FQNEAQ (reference sequence). Trimming shortened V by 6 bases and J by 6 bases, and 8 bases separated the two germline ends. The CDR3 length is 11 residues. To note about this clone: The antigen is not known.

CD45RO-negative, CCR7-positively selected cells formed the naive CD8 fraction, excluding terminally differentiated effector memory CD45RA+ cells. Generated by immunoSEQ multiplex PCR, the TCRdb table keeps only in-frame clones and is missing some. This sample has about 2.1 million clones, with 93% found just once. The sequencing input was naive CD8+ T cells from PBMCs. The source of this sequence is a man aged 18 to 30 in good health. Some clones in this sample may be carry-over from other donors' samples. The chain joins TRBV7-9 to TRBJ2-5; no reliable D call. The CDR3 bases are TGTGCCAGCAGATCCATACAGACCCAGTACTTC. Its translation: CASRSIQTQYF.